The 30 T cell receptor beta chains below all came from one sample that was sequenced in a study of cytomegalovirus exposure and HLA in healthy donors. 60 Vbeta and 13 Jbeta primers were used in PCR. The method was immunoSEQ multiplex PCR; TCRdb's version includes in-frame clones alone and lacks a portion of them. The top ten hold about 2.7% of the sample, which has about 130,000 clones, 70% to 80% seen once. Sequencing was performed on PBMCs. These receptor sequences come from a woman aged 55-75 years in good health and CMV-seropositive.

V is TRBV18 and J is TRBJ1-5; TRBD1 is a possible D gene (5 bases). The CDR3 totals 16 residues. V was pared by 3 bases and J by 1 base, with 13 bases between. Per germline, CDR1 KGHSH and CDR2 LQKENI. CDR3 in DNA: TGTGCCAGCTCACCTTCGTCACAGGCGAGCAATCAGCCCCAGCATTTT. Residues: CASSPSSQASNQPQHF.

V and J are TRBV6-1 and TRBJ2-1; TRBD2 might be the D (6 bases). This CDR3 comprises 11 residues. Germline values: CDR1 MNHNS, CDR2 SASEGT. V shed 8 bases and J shed 8 bases, with 10 bases lying between them. The CDR3, as DNA: TGTGCCAGCCGCTGGGGGGATGAGCAGTTCTTC. As protein: CASRWGDEQFF.

A word on this clone: A read error may account for a junction end that differs from germline. This chain connects TRBV2 to TRBJ1-2; the D gene is possibly TRBD1 (6 bases). Germline values: CDR1 SNHLY, CDR2 FYNNEI. This CDR3 has 12 amino acids. The CDR3 region has the DNA TGTGCCAGCAGGGAAGACAGGTATGGCTACACCTTC. Protein: CASREDRYGYTF. The variable domain in full, completed from reference TRBV2 and TRBJ1-2, reads EPEVTQTPSHQVTQMGQEVILRCVPISNHLYFYWYRQILGQKVEFLVSFYNNEISEKSEIFDDQFSVERPDGSNFTLKIRSTKLEDSAMYFCASREDRYGYTFGSGTRLTVV.

CDR3 nucleotide sequence: TGTGCCAGCAGCCCACCTGATGACAGGGGGATATATAGCTACACCTTC. It translates to CASSPPDDRGIYSYTF. This chain links TRBV2 with TRBJ1-2; 9 positions agree with TRBD1. The germline CDR1 and CDR2 sequences are SNHLY and FYNNEI. With V trimmed by 6 bases and J by 9 bases, 17 bases remained unmatched. The CDR3 spans 16 residues.

The chain joins TRBV9 to TRBJ2-7; 9 bases are a match to TRBD1. Germline V gives CDR1 SGDLS, CDR2 YYNGEE. The CDR3 is 14 residues long. Germline trimming cut 6 bases from V and 4 bases from J; bases unmatched to any gene: 8. In DNA form, the CDR3 reads TGTGCCAGCAACCCGGGGACAGGGCAGTACGAGCAGTACTTC. As protein: CASNPGTGQYEQYF.

This clone appeared a few times. The gene calls are TRBV4-1 and TRBJ1-5; TRBD1 aligns across 7 bases. V lost 0 bases to trimming and J lost 6 bases; unmatched junction nucleotides: 8. The CDR3 is made up of 16 amino acids. Per germline, CDR1 MGHRA and CDR2 YSYEKL. The CDR3 sequence: CASSQDQPGGGQPQHF. The CDR3 bases are TGCGCCAGCAGCCAAGATCAGCCAGGGGGAGGTCAGCCCCAGCATTTT.

The chain has TRBV5-1 and TRBJ2-5; 9 bases agree with TRBD2. CDR3 length equals 16 residues. Germline V gene lookup returns CDR1 SGHRS and CDR2 YFSETQ. Germline trimming cut 0 bases from V and 5 bases from J; bases unmatched to any gene: 8. In DNA, the CDR3 is TGCGCCAGCAGCTTGGCCCAGCGGGGGGCCAGCGAGACCCAGTACTTC. Translating it yields CASSLAQRGASETQYF.

The rearrangement joins TRBV9 to TRBJ2-5; 13 positions agree with TRBD2. The germline V gene has CDR1 SGDLS and CDR2 YYNGEE. With 0 bases clipped from V and 1 base from J, the junction kept 0 bases outside the gene matches. This CDR3 is built from 16 residues. The CDR3, as DNA: TGTGCCAGCAGCGTAGGGACTAGCGGGGGCCAAGAGACCCAGTACTTC. As protein: CASSVGTSGGQETQYF.

The chain recombines TRBV27 with TRBJ1-2, with D perhaps TRBD1 (6 bases). Germline CDR1 reads MNHEY; CDR2 reads SMNVEV (reference sequence). The CDR3 length is 16 residues. The V end was cut by 7 bases, the J end by 7 bases, with 25 bases between. This CDR3 is CASKAGGQSTARGYTF. In DNA form, the CDR3 reads TGTGCCAGCAAGGCCGGGGGGCAGAGTACAGCGCGTGGCTACACCTTC.

CDR3: CASSFSSSRIVNTEAFF. The CDR3 DNA is TGCGCCAGCAGCTTTTCGTCAAGCAGGATAGTCAACACTGAAGCTTTCTTT. The chain combines TRBV5-1 with TRBJ1-1; D uncertain. The CDR3 length is 17 residues. V shed 2 bases and J shed 2 bases, with 19 bases lying between them. Germline loops: CDR1 SGHRS, CDR2 YFSETQ.

As to this clone: The junction differs from germline at one of its ends, possibly a read error. The chain couples TRBV7-9 to TRBJ1-1; no definite D call. The CDR3 covers 14 residues. Germline V CDR1 and CDR2: SEHNR, FQNEAQ (reference sequence). For the CDR3, the DNA is TGTTCCAGCAGCTTAGTGTCCGGACTTGATGAAGCTTTCTTT. As protein: CSSSLVSGLDEAFF. The full variable domain, completed using reference TRBV7-9 and TRBJ1-1, is DTGVSQNPRHKITKRGQNVTFRCDPISEHNRLYWYRQTLGQGPEFLTYFQNEAQLEKSRLLSDRFSAERPKGSFSTLEIQRTEQGDSAMYLCSSSLVSGLDEAFFGQGTRLTVV.

With respect to this clone: Other DNA sequences in the sample encode the same CDR3. The V gene is TRBV9, the J gene TRBJ1-1, with 7 bases identical to TRBD1. The CDR3 loop spans 14 amino acids. J lost 2 bases, V lost 0 bases, and 1 base had no gene match. Germline V lookup: CDR1 SGDLS, CDR2 YYNGEE. The CDR3 coding sequence is TGTGCCAGCAGCGTAGGACAGGGCAACACTGAAGCTTTCTTT. Amino acid sequence: CASSVGQGNTEAFF.

This chain links TRBV6-6 with TRBJ1-1; D is perhaps TRBD1 (5 bases). The CDR3 is 13 residues long. V was cut by 8 bases and J by 3 bases, with 13 bases left in between. Germline-derived CDR1 and CDR2 are MNHNY and SVGAGI (reference sequence). This CDR3 reads CASGGGQYTEAFF. The DNA for the CDR3 is TGTGCCAGCGGGGGAGGACAATACACTGAAGCTTTCTTT.

This clone was observed a handful of times. The J gene is TRBJ1-2, the V gene TRBV28, with 7 bases that match TRBD1. Germline V gene lookup returns CDR1 MDHEN and CDR2 SYDVKM. The CDR3 extends over 11 amino acids. Trimming at V came to 8 bases and at J to 8 bases, leaving 5 bases not matched to a gene. CDR3 in amino acids: CASLRGSGYTF. The CDR3 region has the DNA TGTGCCAGCCTCAGGGGGAGCGGCTACACCTTC.

V gene TRBV6-6 combines with J gene TRBJ1-2; 8 positions match TRBD1. The germline V gene encodes CDR1 MNHNY and CDR2 SVGAGI (reference sequence). CDR3 size: 15 residues. Trimming cost V 0 bases and J 8 bases; bases outside gene matches: 8. The CDR3 loop reads CASSYSSQGAEGYTF. CDR3 coding DNA: TGTGCCAGCAGTTACTCCTCCCAGGGGGCTGAAGGCTACACCTTC.

The chain uses TRBV7-9 and TRBJ1-1; D is ambiguous. Trimming cost V 5 bases and J 0 bases, with 7 bases left between them. The germline V gene encodes CDR1 SEHNR and CDR2 FQNEAQ (reference sequence). This CDR3 is built from 13 residues. CDR3 sequence reads: CASSPRLNTEAFF. The CDR3 DNA follows: TGTGCCAGCAGCCCCCGTCTGAACACTGAAGCTTTCTTT.

V gene TRBV9 combines with J gene TRBJ1-4; TRBD1 matches at 9 bases. This CDR3 spans 15 amino acids. Losses at the gene ends were 3 bases for V and 5 bases for J; bases not matched to a gene: 5. Per germline, CDR1 SGDLS and CDR2 YYNGEE. The chain's CDR3 is CASSDTGGGNEKLFF. In DNA form, the CDR3 reads TGTGCCAGCAGCGATACAGGGGGCGGGAATGAAAAACTGTTTTTT. The full variable domain, rest sourced from reference TRBV9 and TRBJ1-4, is DSGVTQTPKHLITATGQRVTLRCSPRSGDLSVYWYQQSLDQGLQFLIQYYNGEERAKGNILERFSAQQFPDLHSELNLSSLELGDSALYFCASSDTGGGNEKLFFGSGTQLSVL.

The chain is built from TRBV11-1 and TRBJ2-2, with D hard to call. This CDR3 comprises 14 residues. With 2 bases removed from V and 5 bases from J, the gap between germline ends came to 9 bases. CDR1 is SGHAT and CDR2 is FQDESV in the germline V gene (reference sequence). The DNA for the CDR3 is TGTGCCAGCAGCTTAATGACTGTAACCGGGGAGCTGTTTTTT. Its protein product is CASSLMTVTGELFF.

The CDR3 reads CASSHPGHGIYGYTF. The CDR3, as DNA: TGTGCCAGTAGTCATCCGGGACACGGAATCTATGGCTACACCTTC. The V gene is TRBV19, the J gene TRBJ1-2; the D gene is possibly TRBD1 (6 bases). This CDR3 contains 15 residues. V was trimmed by 5 bases and J by 4 bases, leaving 17 bases between them. Germline lookup yields CDR1 LNHDA and CDR2 SQIVND (reference sequence). Complete variable domain (other parts from reference TRBV19 and TRBJ1-2): DGGITQSPKYLFRKEGQNVTLSCEQNLNHDAMYWYRQDPGQGLRLIYYSQIVNDFQKGDIAEGYSVSREKKESFPLTVTSAQKNPTAFYLCASSHPGHGIYGYTFGSGTRLTVV.

The chain carries TRBV5-1 and TRBJ1-6; TRBD1 is a possible D gene (6 bases). V was trimmed by 0 bases and J by 7 bases, leaving 8 bases between them. There are 14 residues in the CDR3. CDR1 is SGHRS, CDR2 YFSETQ, per germline. CDR3 bases: TGCGCCAGCAGCTTGGGACAGGCAAATTCACCCCTCCACTTT. The encoded protein is CASSLGQANSPLHF.

This clone appeared a single time. The rearrangement joins TRBV4-1 to TRBJ1-3; 7 nucleotides agree with TRBD1. Germline-derived CDR1 and CDR2 are MGHRA and YSYEKL. The CDR3 loop spans 17 amino acids. J lost 6 bases, V lost 3 bases, and 14 bases had no gene match. In DNA, the CDR3 is TGCGCCAGCAGCCAGCCGACAGGGTTTGGTGGTTTAAACACCATATATTTT. It specifies CASSQPTGFGGLNTIYF.

The gene calls are TRBV2 and TRBJ1-4, with 7 bases lining up with TRBD1. CDR1 and CDR2 from the germline V gene are SNHLY and FYNNEI. V lost 5 bases to trimming and J lost 3 bases; unmatched junction nucleotides: 3. The CDR3 is 14 residues long. As DNA, the CDR3 is TGTGCCAGCAGTTCCAGGGGGGCTAATGAAAAACTGTTTTTT. Amino acids: CASSSRGANEKLFF.

The chain carries TRBV29-1 and TRBJ2-2, with D maybe TRBD2 (6 bases). Germline V lookup: CDR1 SQVTM, CDR2 ANQGSEA. V was clipped by 3 bases and J by 5 bases, with 22 bases between them. This CDR3 is 17 amino acids long. CDR3 sequence reads: CSVDLTGARGLTGELFF. DNA of the CDR3: TGCAGCGTTGACCTAACGGGAGCTAGAGGATTGACCGGGGAGCTGTTTTTT.

This clone was detected a few times. The chain has TRBV10-1 and TRBJ2-3; the D gene is possibly TRBD2 (7 bases). V was pared by 3 bases and J by 9 bases, with 19 bases between. Germline CDR1 and CDR2: WNHNN and SYGVQD (reference sequence). This CDR3 is 15 amino acids long. CDR3: CASSDSTAGANTQYF. The CDR3 region has the DNA TGCGCCAGCAGTGACTCCACGGCGGGGGCCAACACGCAGTATTTT.

The chain combines TRBV11-2 with TRBJ2-5, with 9 bases that match TRBD1. CDR1 and CDR2 (germline): SGHAT, FQNNGV. V gave up 5 bases and J gave up 3 bases; unmatched junction bases: 1. The CDR3 runs 13 residues. CDR3: CASSRDREETQYF. In DNA, the CDR3 is TGTGCCAGCAGCCGGGACAGGGAAGAGACCCAGTACTTC.

The V call is TRBV11-2, the J call TRBJ1-1; TRBD1 might be the D (6 bases). Germline V CDR1 and CDR2: SGHAT, FQNNGV. The CDR3 is 16 residues long. Between the trimmed V and J ends, which lost 0 bases and 5 bases, there was a span of 16 bases. The CDR3 DNA sequence: TGTGCCAGCAGCTTAGATCTAGGGACATTTGAGACTGAAGCTTTCTTT. This encodes CASSLDLGTFETEAFF. The full variable domain, completed using reference TRBV11-2 and TRBJ1-1, is EAGVAQSPRYKIIEKRQSVAFWCNPISGHATLYWYQQILGQGPKLLIQFQNNGVVDDSQLPKDRFSAERLKGVDSTLKIQPAKLEDSAVYLCASSLDLGTFETEAFFGQGTRLTVV.

The chain links TRBV9 to TRBJ1-1; D perhaps matches TRBD1 (5 bases). Germline-derived CDR1 and CDR2 are SGDLS and YYNGEE. Trimming left V 3 bases short and J 7 bases short, with 19 bases between. The CDR3 has 15 amino acids. The CDR3 loop is CASSGSPGQGYEAFF. The DNA of the CDR3 is TGTGCCAGCAGCGGCTCTCCCGGGCAGGGTTATGAAGCTTTCTTT.

This sequence joins TRBV15 and TRBJ1-2; 7 bases agree with TRBD1. CDR1 is LNHNV and CDR2 is YYDKDF in the germline V gene (reference sequence). The J segment lost 4 bases and the V segment lost 1 base, leaving 9 bases of the junction unmatched. The CDR3 sequence is 16 residues long. The CDR3 spells CATSRGLTWDSYGYTF. In DNA, the CDR3 is TGTGCCACCAGCAGAGGCCTAACCTGGGACAGCTATGGCTACACCTTC.

The V and J genes are TRBV18 and TRBJ2-2, with 7 nucleotides matching TRBD2. The J segment lost 7 bases and the V segment lost 3 bases, leaving 14 bases of the junction unmatched. The CDR3 contains 17 residues. Germline CDR1 is KGHSH and CDR2 is LQKENI. The CDR3 sequence is CASSPPSQTSYGGELFF. In nucleotides, the CDR3 is TGTGCCAGCTCACCTCCTTCTCAGACTAGCTACGGCGGGGAGCTGTTTTTT.

V gene TRBV7-9 combines with J gene TRBJ2-7; 7 bases agree with TRBD2. The junction had 13 bases not matched to a gene; V was cut back by 5 bases and J by 6 bases. CDR1 and CDR2 from the germline V gene are SEHNR and FQNEAQ (reference sequence). This CDR3 has 15 amino acids. The CDR3 DNA follows: TGTGCCAGCAGCCTTGAGAAGGTTTCGGGAGGCGAGCAGTACTTC. Protein sequence: CASSLEKVSGGEQYF.